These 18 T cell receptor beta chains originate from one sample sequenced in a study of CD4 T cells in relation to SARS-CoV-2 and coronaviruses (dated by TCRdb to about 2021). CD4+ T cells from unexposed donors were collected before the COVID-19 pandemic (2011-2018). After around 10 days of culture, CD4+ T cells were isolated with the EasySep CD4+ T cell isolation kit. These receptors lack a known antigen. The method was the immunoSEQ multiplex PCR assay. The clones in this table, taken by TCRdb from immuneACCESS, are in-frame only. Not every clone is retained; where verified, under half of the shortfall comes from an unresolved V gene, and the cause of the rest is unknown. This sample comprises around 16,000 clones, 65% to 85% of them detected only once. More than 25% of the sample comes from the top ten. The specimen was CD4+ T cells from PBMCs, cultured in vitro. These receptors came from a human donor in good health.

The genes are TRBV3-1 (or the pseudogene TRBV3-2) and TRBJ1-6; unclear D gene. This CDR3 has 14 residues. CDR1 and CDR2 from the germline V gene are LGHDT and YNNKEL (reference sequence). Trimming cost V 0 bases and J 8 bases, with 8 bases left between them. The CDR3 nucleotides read TGTGCCAGCAGCCAAGATCCGAGGGATTCACCCCTCCACTTT. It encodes CASSQDPRDSPLHF.

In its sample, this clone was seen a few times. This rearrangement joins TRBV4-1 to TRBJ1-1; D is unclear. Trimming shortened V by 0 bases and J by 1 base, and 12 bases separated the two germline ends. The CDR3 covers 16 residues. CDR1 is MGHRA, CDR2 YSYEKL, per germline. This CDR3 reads CASSQDLGRPNTEAFF. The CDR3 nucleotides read TGCGCCAGCAGCCAAGATCTCGGGAGGCCGAACACTGAAGCTTTCTTT.

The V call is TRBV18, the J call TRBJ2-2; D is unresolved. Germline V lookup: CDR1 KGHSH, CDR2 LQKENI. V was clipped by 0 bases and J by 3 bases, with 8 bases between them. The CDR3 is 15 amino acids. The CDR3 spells CASSPPGSYTGELFF. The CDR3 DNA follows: TGTGCCAGCTCACCACCTGGAAGCTACACCGGGGAGCTGTTTTTT.

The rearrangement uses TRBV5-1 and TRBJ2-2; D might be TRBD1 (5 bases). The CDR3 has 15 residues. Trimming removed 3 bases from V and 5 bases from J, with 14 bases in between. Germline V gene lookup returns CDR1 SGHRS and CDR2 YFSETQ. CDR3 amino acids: CASSWSGAATGELFF. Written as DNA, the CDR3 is TGCGCCAGCAGCTGGAGTGGGGCGGCAACCGGGGAGCTGTTTTTT.

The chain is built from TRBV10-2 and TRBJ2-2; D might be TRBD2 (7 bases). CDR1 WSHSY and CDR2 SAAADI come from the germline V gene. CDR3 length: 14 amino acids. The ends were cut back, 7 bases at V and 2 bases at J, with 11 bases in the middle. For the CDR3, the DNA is TGCGCCAGCAAGCGGGACACCAACACCGGGGAGCTGTTTTTT. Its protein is CASKRDTNTGELFF.

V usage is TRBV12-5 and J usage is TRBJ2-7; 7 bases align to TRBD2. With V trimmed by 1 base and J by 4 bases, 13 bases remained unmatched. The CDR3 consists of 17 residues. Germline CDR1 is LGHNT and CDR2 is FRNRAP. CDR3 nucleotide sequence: TGTGCTAGTGGTTTGGGTAATTGGCGGGAGACAAAATACGAGCAGTACTTC. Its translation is CASGLGNWRETKYEQYF.

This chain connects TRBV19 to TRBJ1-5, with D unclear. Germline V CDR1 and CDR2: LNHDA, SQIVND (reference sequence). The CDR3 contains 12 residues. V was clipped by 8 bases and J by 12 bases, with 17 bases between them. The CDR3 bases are TGTGCCAGTTCCTTACCCTCGAAGGTCCAGCATTTT. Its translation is CASSLPSKVQHF.

CDR3 in DNA: TGCAGTGCTAATGATGCGGGAGCGGGGAATGAGCAGTTCTTC. It encodes CSANDAGAGNEQFF. The chain couples TRBV20-1 to TRBJ2-1; 7 bases map to TRBD2. This CDR3 spans 14 amino acids. Germline V lookup: CDR1 DFQATT, CDR2 SNEGSKA (reference sequence). The V segment lost 4 bases and the J segment 7 bases; nucleotides outside the gene matches: 10.

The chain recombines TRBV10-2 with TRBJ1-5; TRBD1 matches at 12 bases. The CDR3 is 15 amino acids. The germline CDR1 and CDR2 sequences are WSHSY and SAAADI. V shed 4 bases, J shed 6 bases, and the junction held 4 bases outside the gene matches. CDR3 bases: TGCGCCAGCAGTGCGGGACAGGGGGCGGCTCAGCCCCAGCATTTT. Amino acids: CASSAGQGAAQPQHF.

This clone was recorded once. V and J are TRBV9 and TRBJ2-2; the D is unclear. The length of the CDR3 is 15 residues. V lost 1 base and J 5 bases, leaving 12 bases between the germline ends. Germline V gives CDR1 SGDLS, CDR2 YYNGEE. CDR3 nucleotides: TGTGCCAGCAGCGTACAAGCCCTTTCGACCGGGGAGCTGTTTTTT. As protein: CASSVQALSTGELFF.

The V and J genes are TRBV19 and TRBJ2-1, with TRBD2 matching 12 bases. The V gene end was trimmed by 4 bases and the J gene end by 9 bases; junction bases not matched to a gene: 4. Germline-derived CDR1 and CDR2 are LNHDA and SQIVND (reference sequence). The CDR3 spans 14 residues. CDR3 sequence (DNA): TGTGCCAGTAGTACTAGCGGGAGGGATACTGAGCAGTTCTTC. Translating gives CASSTSGRDTEQFF. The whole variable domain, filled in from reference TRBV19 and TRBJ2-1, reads DGGITQSPKYLFRKEGQNVTLSCEQNLNHDAMYWYRQDPGQGLRLIYYSQIVNDFQKGDIAEGYSVSREKKESFPLTVTSAQKNPTAFYLCASSTSGRDTEQFFGPGTRLTVL.

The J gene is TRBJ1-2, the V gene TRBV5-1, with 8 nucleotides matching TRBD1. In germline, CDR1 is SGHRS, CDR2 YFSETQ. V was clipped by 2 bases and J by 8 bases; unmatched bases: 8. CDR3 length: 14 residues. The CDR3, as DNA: TGCGCCAGCAGCTTAAGGCAGGGGGCCGGCGGCTACACCTTC. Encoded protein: CASSLRQGAGGYTF.

The CDR3 here is CASSDRRANEKLFF. The CDR3, as DNA: TGTGCCAGCAGTGATAGGAGGGCTAATGAAAAACTGTTTTTT. V is TRBV6-1 and J is TRBJ1-4; D gene ambiguous. This CDR3 has 14 amino acids. Trimming took 3 bases from V and 3 from J, leaving 8 bases between them. Germline V lookup: CDR1 MNHNS, CDR2 SASEGT.

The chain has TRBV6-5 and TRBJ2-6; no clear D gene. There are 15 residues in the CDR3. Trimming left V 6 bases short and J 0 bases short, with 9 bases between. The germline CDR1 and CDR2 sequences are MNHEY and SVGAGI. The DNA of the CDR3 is TGTGCCAGCAGACGGGTTAGCTCTGGGGCCAACGTCCTGACTTTC. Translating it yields CASRRVSSGANVLTF.

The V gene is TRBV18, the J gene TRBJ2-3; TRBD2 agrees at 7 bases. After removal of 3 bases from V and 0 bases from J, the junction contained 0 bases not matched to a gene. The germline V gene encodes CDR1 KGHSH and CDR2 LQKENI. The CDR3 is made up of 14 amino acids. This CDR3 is CASSPSGSTDTQYF. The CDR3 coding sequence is TGTGCCAGCTCACCTAGCGGGAGCACAGATACGCAGTATTTT.

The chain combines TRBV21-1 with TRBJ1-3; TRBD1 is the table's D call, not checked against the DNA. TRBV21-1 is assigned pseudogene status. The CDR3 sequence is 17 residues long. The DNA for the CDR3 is TGTGCCAGCAGCAAAGGTGGGACAGGGTCTTGTGGAAACACCATATATTTT. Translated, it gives CASSKGGTGSCGNTIYF.

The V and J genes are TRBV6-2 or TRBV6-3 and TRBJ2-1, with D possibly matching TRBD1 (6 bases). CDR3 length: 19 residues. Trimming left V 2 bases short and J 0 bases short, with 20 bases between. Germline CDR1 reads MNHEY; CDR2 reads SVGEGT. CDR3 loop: CASSYLQSDRASSYNEQFF. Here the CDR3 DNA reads TGTGCCAGCAGTTACCTACAATCGGACAGAGCTAGCTCCTACAATGAGCAGTTCTTC.

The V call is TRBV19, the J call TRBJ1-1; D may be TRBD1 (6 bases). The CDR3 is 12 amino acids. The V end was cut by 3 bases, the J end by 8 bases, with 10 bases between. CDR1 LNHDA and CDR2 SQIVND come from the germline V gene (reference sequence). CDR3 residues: CASSMAGTEAFF. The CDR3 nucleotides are TGTGCCAGTAGTATGGCCGGGACAGAAGCTTTCTTT.